This T cell receptor (beta chain) was captured in a study of T cell responses to AZD1222 COVID-19 vaccine (dated by TCRdb to about 2021). Describing the broader study: TCR sequencing covered fewer than 250 trial participants: 200 to 220 given two doses of AZD1222 and about 26 given two doses of MenACWY control vaccine. Trial participants were enrolled by age into subgroups of 18-55, 56-69 and 70-plus years, and roughly 150, 30 and 60 TCR-sequenced participants, respectively, were included in these subgroups.

The label giving this sample's time point can be read as: baseline before first vaccination. In light of the paper, this sample's treatment or condition label describes: meningococcal conjugate vaccine given as trial control. Vaccinee samples came from UK trials COV001 and COV002, including a single-blind randomized controlled phase 2/3 trial of AZD1222 (ChAdOx1 nCoV-19) in healthy adults. For TCRbeta chain sequencing, PBMC samples were collected from trial participants at day 0 and at day 28 after the second dose. There are a few counts of this clone. Its antigen is currently not known. No base quality information exists; no much larger clone differs at one position. The CDR3 regions of human TCRbeta chains were subjected to immunosequencing. In the original analysis: TCRs in the repertoires were matched against a reference library of SARS-CoV-2-specific TCRs that had been generated with the MIRA antigen-specificity platform. Breadth was defined as the fraction of unique TCRs that were SARS-CoV-2-associated. Depth was defined as the fraction of total T cells that were SARS-CoV-2-associated. Using the MIRA data, every spike-specific TCR was mapped to the spike region that the TCR reacted to and assigned to either a CD4 or a CD8 class. Log10-transformed breadth and depth values were compared by one-way ANOVA with Sidak's multiple comparisons tests. Here the immuneACCESS table is served through TCRdb, limited to in-frame sequences with V and J called. Missing clones are a known gap in these copies; in checked studies unresolved V genes cover under half, and the rest lacks a known reason. The D gene and trimming were derived from the DNA, and the V and J assignments and clone size from that table. Across this sample there are roughly 85,000 clones, with approximately 86% seen only once. The ten largest clones capture roughly 5% of the sample.

Including the terminal cysteine and phenylalanine, the CDR3 comprises 14 residues. Here the CDR3 DNA is all that survives: 42 bases in frame from base 1. Based on the germline V gene, the CDR1 and CDR2 sequences are SGHTA and FQGTGA. V loses 4 bases of germline sequence and J loses 13 bases, and the interval between the two ends is 19 bases. Paper-wide results and their limitations: Nearly half of unique spike-specific TCRs reportedly recognized epitopes outside regions mutated in the B.1.351 and B.1.1.7 variants. Vaccine-associated CD4 TCRs spanned the whole spike protein, with dominant responses in regions 160-218 and 743-854. Participants were mostly white British and included more females than males, and it was suggested by the authors that clonal diversity may have been underestimated. In the small 56-69-year group, the increase in depth fell short of significance, most likely because of low power. Spike-specific TCR breadth and depth rose significantly after two AZD1222 doses compared with day 0 and with MenACWY recipients. Conclusions about previously exposed vaccinees are limited, since just 6 or 7 AZD1222 recipients were seropositive for SARS-CoV-2 at baseline. Because no day 14 peak-response samples were available, the repertoires could be characterized only after the peak T cell response.

The sample here was peripheral blood, taken on day 0 of MenACWY control vaccination. This chain is built from TRBV7-3 and TRBJ2-2; the D gene is possibly TRBD1, with 5 bases matching. The TCR originated in an adult in good health. In nucleotides, the sequence is TGTGCCAGCAGCTCCATAGGGGCACCGGGTGGGCTGTTTTTT. Translated, this is CASSSIGAPGGLFF.